This T cell receptor beta chain was obtained from a study of shared clonotypes between healthy human individuals. The assay was immunoSEQ multiplex PCR, and TCRdb's table has in-frame clones only and misses some. The data show approximately 1.5 million clones, about 98.5% seen once. The germline CDR1 and CDR2 sequences are SGDLS and YYNGEE. Trimming took off 0 bases at V and 5 bases at J, with 12 bases between the two ends. The CDR3 has 15 amino acids. Sequencing was done on a sample of naive CD4+ T cells sorted from blood. Described subset: CD45RA+ positively selected. The receptor was isolated from a man aged 30-40 years in good health. The chain carries TRBV9 and TRBJ2-1; weak D call: TRBD1 (6 bases). Here the CDR3 DNA reads TGTGCCAGCAGCGTAGTCCTAGGGGGAAACAATGAGCAGTTCTTC. Translated: CASSVVLGGNNEQFF. Supplemented by reference TRBV9 and TRBJ2-1, the full variable domain reads DSGVTQTPKHLITATGQRVTLRCSPRSGDLSVYWYQQSLDQGLQFLIQYYNGEERAKGNILERFSAQQFPDLHSELNLSSLELGDSALYFCASSVVLGGNNEQFFGPGTRLTVL.